This record looks at one TCR beta chain sequence and its context. Its antigen is unknown. This sample was included in a study of tumor and adjacent non-tumor tissue in lung cancer. The germline V gene has CDR1 KGHDR and CDR2 SFDVKD. CDR3 length: 13 amino acids. Trimming took 4 bases from V and 4 from J, leaving 8 bases between them. RNA was extracted from bulk tissue without any cell sorting. Whole-study results and caveats: Compared with tumor, normal lung showed significantly lower TCR diversity. Normal lung showed higher cumulative top 100 clone frequency than tumor. Shorter survival was associated with higher TCR diversity in tumors.

The library came from three nested PCR rounds adapted from ARM-PCR protocols. TCRdb reanalysed the multiplex PCR reads using MiXCR and keeps one entry per CDR3 protein. Of 120,000 or so distinct CDR3 sequences listed, about 66% are singletons. The gene calls are TRBV24-1 and TRBJ2-3; D not resolved. Input material: lung tumor tissue. The TCR comes from a man younger than 45 with non-small cell lung cancer. The CDR3 DNA reads TGTGCCACCAGTGACGAGAACGCAGATACGCAGTATTTT. This gives the protein CATSDENADTQYF.